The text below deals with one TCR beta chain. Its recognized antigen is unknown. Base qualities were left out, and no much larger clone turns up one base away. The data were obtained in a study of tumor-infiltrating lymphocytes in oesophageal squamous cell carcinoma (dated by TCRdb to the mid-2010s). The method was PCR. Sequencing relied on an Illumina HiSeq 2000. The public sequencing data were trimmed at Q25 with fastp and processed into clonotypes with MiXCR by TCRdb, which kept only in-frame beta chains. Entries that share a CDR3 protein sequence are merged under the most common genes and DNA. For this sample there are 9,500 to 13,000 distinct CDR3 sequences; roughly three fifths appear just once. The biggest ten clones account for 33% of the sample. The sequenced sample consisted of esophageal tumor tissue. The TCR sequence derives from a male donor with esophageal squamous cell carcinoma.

The CDR3 protein: CASRNSGRDTDTQYF. The sequence in DNA is TGTGCCAGCAGGAATAGCGGGAGGGACACAGATACGCAGTATTTT. The rearrangement combines TRBV7-3 with TRBJ2-3, with 11 middle bases fitting TRBD2. The CDR3, cysteine through phenylalanine, is 15 amino acids long. Only the CDR3 DNA stays, 45 bases, in frame from base 1. From V the trimming removes 6 bases and from J it removes 2 bases, while the gene matches leave 4 bases of the junction unaccounted for. The germline V gene encodes CDR1 SGHTA and CDR2 FQGTGA.